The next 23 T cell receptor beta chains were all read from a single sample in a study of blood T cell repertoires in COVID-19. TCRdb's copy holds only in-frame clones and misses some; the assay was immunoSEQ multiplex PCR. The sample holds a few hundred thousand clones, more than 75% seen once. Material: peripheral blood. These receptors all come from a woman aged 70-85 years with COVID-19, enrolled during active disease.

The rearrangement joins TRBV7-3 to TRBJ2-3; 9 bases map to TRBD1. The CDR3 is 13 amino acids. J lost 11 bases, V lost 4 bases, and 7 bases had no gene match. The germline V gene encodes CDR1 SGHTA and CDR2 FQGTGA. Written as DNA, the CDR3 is TGTGCCAGCAGCTCAACAGGGGGCATAAGGCAGTATTTT. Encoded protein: CASSSTGGIRQYF.

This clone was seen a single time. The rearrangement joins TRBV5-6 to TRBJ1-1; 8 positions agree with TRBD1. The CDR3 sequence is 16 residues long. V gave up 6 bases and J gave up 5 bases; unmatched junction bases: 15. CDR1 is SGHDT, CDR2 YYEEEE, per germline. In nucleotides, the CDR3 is TGTGCCAGCACCAGGGGGCTCAGGGCAACTGGGACTGAAGCTTTCTTT. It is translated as CASTRGLRATGTEAFF.

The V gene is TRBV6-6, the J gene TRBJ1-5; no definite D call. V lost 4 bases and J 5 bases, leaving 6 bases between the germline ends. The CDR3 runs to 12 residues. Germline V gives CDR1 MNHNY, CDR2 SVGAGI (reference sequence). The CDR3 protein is CASSFSYQPQHF. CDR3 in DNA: TGTGCCAGCAGTTTTTCGTATCAGCCCCAGCATTTT.

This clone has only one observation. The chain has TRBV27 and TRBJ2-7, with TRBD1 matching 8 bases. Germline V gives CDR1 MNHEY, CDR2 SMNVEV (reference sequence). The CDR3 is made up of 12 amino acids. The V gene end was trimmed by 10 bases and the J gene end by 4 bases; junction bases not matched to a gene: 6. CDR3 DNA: TGTGCCACCGGACAGGGAGGTTACGAGCAGTACTTC. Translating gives CATGQGGYEQYF.

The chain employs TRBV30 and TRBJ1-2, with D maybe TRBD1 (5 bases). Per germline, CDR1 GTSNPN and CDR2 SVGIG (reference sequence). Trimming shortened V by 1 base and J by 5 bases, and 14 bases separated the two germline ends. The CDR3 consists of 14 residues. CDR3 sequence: CAWSARGGFYGYTF. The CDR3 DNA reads TGTGCCTGGAGTGCACGGGGGGGTTTTTATGGCTACACCTTC.

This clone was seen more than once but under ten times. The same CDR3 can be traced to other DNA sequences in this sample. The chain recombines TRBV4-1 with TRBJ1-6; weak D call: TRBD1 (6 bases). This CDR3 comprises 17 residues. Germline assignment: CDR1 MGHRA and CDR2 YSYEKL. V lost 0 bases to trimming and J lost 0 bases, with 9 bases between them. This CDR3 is CASSQDTGSSYNSPLHF. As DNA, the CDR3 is TGCGCCAGCAGCCAAGACACAGGGAGCTCCTATAATTCACCCCTCCACTTT.

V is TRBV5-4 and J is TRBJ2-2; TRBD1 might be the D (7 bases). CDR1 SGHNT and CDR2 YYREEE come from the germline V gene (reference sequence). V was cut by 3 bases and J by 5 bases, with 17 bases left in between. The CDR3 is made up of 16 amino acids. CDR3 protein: CASSSPRQGLTGELFF. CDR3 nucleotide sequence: TGTGCCAGCAGCTCACCACGACAGGGACTGACCGGGGAGCTGTTTTTT.

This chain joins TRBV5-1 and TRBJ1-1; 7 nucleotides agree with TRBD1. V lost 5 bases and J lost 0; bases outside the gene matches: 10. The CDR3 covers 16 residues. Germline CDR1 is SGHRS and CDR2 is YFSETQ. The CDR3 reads CASRTNGQVMNTEAFF. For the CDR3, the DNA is TGCGCCAGCAGGACTAATGGACAGGTCATGAACACTGAAGCTTTCTTT.

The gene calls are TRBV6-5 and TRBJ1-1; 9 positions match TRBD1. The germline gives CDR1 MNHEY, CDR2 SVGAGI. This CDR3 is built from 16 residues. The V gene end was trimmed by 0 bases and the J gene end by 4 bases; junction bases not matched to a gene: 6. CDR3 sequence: CASSYSQGQGVTEAFF. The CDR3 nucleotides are TGTGCCAGCAGTTACTCTCAGGGACAGGGTGTCACTGAAGCTTTCTTT.

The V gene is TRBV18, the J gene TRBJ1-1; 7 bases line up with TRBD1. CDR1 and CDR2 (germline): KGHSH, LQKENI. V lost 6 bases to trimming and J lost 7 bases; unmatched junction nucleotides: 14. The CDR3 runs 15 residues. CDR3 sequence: CASSRWAGGKGEAFF. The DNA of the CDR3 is TGTGCCAGCTCGCGGTGGGCAGGGGGTAAAGGTGAAGCTTTCTTT.

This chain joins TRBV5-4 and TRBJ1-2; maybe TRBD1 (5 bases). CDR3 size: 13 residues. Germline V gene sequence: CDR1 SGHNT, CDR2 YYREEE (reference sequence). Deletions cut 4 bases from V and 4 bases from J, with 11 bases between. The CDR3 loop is CASSGGEGYGYTF. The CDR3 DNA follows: TGTGCCAGCAGCGGGGGGGAAGGCTATGGCTACACCTTC. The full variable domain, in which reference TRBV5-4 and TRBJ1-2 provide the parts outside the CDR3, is ETGVTQSPTHLIKTRGQQVTLRCSSQSGHNTVSWYQQALGQGPQFIFQYYREEENGRGNFPPRFSGLQFPNYSSELNVNALELDDSALYLCASSGGEGYGYTFGSGTRLTVV.

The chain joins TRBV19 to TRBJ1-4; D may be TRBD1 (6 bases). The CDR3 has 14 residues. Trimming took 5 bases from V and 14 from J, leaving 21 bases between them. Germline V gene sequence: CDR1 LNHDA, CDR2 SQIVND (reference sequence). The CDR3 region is CASSSGQGLKRLFF. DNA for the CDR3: TGTGCCAGTAGTTCGGGACAAGGCCTGAAAAGGCTGTTTTTT.

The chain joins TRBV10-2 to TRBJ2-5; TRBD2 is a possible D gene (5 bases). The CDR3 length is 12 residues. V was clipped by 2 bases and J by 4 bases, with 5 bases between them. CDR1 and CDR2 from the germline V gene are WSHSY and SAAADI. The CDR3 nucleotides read TGCGCCAGCAGTGAGGAGGGAGAGACCCAGTACTTC. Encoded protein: CASSEEGETQYF.

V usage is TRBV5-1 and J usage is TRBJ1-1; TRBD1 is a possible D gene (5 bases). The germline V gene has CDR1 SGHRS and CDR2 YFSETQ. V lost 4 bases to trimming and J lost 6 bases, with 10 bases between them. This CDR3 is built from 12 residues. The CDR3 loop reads CASSQQGSEAFF. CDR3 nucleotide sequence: TGCGCCAGCAGCCAGCAGGGCTCTGAAGCTTTCTTT.

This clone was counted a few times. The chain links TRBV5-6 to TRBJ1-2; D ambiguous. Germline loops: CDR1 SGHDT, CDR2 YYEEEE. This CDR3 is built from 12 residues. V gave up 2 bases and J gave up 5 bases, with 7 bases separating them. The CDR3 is CASSLRDYGYTF. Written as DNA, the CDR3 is TGTGCCAGCAGCTTAAGAGATTATGGCTACACCTTC.

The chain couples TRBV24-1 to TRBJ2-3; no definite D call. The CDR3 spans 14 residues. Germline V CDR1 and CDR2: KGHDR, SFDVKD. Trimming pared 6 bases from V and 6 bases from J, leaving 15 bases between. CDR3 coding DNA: TGTGCCACCAGTAATATCCAGGCTTCGGATACGCAGTATTTT. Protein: CATSNIQASDTQYF.

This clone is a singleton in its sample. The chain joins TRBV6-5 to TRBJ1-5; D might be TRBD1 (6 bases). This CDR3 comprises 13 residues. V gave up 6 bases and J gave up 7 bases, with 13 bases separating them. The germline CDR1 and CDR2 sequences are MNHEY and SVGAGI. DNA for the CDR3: TGTGCCAGCAGCCGTAACAGGGAACAGCCCCAGCATTTT. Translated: CASSRNREQPQHF.

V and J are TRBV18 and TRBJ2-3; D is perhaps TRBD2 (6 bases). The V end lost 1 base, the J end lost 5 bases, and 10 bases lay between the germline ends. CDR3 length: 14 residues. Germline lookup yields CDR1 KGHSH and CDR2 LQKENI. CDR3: CASSPRQGLDTQYF. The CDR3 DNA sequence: TGTGCCAGCTCACCACGGCAGGGACTAGATACGCAGTATTTT. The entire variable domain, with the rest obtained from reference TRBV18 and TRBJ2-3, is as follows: NAGVMQNPRHLVRRRGQEARLRCSPMKGHSHVYWYRQLPEEGLKFMVYLQKENIIDESGMPKERFSAEFPKEGPSILRIQQVVRGDSAAYFCASSPRQGLDTQYFGPGTRLTVL.

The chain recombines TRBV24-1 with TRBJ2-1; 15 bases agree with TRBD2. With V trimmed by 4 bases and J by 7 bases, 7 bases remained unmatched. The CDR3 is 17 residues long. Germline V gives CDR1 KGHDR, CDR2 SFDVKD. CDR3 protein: CATSDPGTSGRKNEQFF. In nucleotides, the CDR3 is TGTGCCACCAGTGACCCGGGGACTAGCGGGAGGAAGAATGAGCAGTTCTTC.

CDR3 coding DNA: TGTGCCAGCAGTTCCCTCGCAACTAGCGGGGTCTTCGAGCAGTACTTC. It specifies CASSSLATSGVFEQYF. The chain uses TRBV28 and TRBJ2-7, with 10 bases that match TRBD2. Germline V CDR1 and CDR2: MDHEN, SYDVKM. Losses at the gene ends were 4 bases for V and 6 bases for J; bases not matched to a gene: 12. The CDR3 has 16 amino acids. The whole variable domain, filled in from reference TRBV28 and TRBJ2-7, reads DVKVTQSSRYLVKRTGEKVFLECVQDMDHENMFWYRQDPGLGLRLIYFSYDVKMKEKGDIPEGYSVSREKKERFSLILESASTNQTSMYLCASSSLATSGVFEQYFGPGTRLTVT.

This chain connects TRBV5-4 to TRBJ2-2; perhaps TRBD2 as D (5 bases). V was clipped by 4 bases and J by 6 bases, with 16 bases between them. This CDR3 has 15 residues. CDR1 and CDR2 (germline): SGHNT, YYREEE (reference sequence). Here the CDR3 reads CASSVVGSYSGELFF. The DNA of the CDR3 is TGTGCCAGCAGCGTAGTTGGGAGCTATTCCGGGGAGCTGTTTTTT.

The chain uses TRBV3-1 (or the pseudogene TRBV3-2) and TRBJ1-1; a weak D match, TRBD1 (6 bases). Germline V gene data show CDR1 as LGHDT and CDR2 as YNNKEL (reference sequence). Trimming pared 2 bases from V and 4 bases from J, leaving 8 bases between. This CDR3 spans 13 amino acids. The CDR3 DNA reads TGTGCCAGCAGCCAAACAGGGTTCACTGAAGCTTTCTTT. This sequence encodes CASSQTGFTEAFF.

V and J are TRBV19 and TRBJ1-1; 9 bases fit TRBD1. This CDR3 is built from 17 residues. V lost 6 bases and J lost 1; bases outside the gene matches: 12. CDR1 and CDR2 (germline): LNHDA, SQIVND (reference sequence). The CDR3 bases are TGTGCCAGTAGGGGTTCGGGACAGGGCCGTGGGAACACTGAAGCTTTCTTT. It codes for CASRGSGQGRGNTEAFF. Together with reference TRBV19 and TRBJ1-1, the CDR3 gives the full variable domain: DGGITQSPKYLFRKEGQNVTLSCEQNLNHDAMYWYRQDPGQGLRLIYYSQIVNDFQKGDIAEGYSVSREKKESFPLTVTSAQKNPTAFYLCASRGSGQGRGNTEAFFGQGTRLTVV.